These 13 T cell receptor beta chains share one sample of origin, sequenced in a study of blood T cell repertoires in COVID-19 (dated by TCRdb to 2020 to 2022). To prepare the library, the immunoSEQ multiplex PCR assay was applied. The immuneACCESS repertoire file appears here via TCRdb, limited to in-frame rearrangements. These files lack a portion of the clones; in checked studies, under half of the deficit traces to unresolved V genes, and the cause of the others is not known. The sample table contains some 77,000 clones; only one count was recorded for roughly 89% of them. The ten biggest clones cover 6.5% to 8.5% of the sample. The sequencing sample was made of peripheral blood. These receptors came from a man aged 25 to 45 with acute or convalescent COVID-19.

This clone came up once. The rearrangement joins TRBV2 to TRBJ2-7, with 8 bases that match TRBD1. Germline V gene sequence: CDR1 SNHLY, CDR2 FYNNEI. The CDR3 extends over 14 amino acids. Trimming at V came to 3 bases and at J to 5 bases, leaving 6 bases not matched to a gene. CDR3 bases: TGTGCCAGCAGTGAGGAGCAGGGGGCTCACGAGCAGTACTTC. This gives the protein CASSEEQGAHEQYF.

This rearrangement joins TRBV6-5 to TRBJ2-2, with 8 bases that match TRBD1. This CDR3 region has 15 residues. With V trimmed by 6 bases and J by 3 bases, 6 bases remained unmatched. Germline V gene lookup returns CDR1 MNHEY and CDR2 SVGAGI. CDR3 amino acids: CASRSGGAYTGELFF. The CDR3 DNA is TGTGCCAGCAGGTCAGGGGGCGCCTACACCGGGGAGCTGTTTTTT.

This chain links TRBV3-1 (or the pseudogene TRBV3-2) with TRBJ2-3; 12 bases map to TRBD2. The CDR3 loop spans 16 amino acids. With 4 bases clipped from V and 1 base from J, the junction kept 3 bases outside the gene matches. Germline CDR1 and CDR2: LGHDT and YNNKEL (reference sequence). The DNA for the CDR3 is TGTGCCAGCAGCCTGAGGACTAGCGGGGGCACAGATACGCAGTATTTT. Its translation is CASSLRTSGGTDTQYF.

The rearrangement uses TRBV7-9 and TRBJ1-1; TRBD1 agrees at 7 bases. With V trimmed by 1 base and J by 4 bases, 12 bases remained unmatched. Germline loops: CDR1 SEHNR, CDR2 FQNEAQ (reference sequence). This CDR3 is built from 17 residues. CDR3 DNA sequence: TGTGCCAGCAGCTTAGGGGCAGGGGGAATTGTTGGCACTGAAGCTTTCTTT. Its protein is CASSLGAGGIVGTEAFF.

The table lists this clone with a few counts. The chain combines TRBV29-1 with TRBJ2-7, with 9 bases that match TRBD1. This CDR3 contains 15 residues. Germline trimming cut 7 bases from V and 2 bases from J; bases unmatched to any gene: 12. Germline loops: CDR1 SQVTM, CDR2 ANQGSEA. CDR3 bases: TGCAGCGAGAAACTGGGGACAGGGATCGCCTACGAGCAGTACTTC. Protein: CSEKLGTGIAYEQYF.

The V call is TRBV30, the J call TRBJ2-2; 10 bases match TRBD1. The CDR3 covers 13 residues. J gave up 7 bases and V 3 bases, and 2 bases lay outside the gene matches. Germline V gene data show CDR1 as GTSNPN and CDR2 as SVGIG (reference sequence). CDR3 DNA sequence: TGTGCCTGGAGGGGACAGGGGATCGGGGAGCTGTTTTTT. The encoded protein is CAWRGQGIGELFF.

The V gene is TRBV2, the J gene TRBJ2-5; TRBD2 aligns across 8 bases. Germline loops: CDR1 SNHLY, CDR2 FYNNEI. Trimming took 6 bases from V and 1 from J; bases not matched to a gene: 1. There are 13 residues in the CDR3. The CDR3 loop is CASRAGGQETQYF. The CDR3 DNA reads TGTGCCAGCAGGGCGGGAGGCCAAGAGACCCAGTACTTC.

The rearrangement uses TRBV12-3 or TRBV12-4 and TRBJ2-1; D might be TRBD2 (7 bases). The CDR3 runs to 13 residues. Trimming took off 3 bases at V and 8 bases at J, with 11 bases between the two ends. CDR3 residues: CASSFRGADEQFF. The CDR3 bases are TGTGCCAGCAGTTTTCGGGGGGCCGATGAGCAGTTCTTC.

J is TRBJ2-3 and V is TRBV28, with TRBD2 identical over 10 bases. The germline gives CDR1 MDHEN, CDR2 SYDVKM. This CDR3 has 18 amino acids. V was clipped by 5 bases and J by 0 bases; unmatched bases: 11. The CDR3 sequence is CASSPPGLAPSSTDTQYF. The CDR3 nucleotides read TGTGCCAGCAGTCCTCCGGGACTAGCGCCTTCTAGCACAGATACGCAGTATTTT.

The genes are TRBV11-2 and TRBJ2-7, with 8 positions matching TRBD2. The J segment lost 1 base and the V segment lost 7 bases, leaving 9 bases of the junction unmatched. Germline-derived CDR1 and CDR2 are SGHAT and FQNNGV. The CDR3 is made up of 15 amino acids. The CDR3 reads CASTGVERGSYEQYF. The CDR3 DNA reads TGTGCCAGCACCGGTGTTGAGCGGGGGTCCTACGAGCAGTACTTC. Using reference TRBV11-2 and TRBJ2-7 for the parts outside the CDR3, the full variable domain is EAGVAQSPRYKIIEKRQSVAFWCNPISGHATLYWYQQILGQGPKLLIQFQNNGVVDDSQLPKDRFSAERLKGVDSTLKIQPAKLEDSAVYLCASTGVERGSYEQYFGPGTRLTVT.

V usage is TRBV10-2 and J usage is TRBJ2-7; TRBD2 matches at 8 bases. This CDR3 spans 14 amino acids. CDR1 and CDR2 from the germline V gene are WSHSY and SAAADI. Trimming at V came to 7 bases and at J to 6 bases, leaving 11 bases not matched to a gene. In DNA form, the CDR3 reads TGCGCCAGCAAAGCACCAGCGGGAGTGCCCGAGCAGTACTTC. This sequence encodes CASKAPAGVPEQYF.

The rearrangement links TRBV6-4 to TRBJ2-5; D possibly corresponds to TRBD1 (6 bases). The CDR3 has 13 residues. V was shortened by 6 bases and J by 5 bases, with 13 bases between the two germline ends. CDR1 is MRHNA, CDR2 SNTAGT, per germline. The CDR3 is CASRDTGSETQYF. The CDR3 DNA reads TGTGCCAGCAGGGATACAGGGTCGGAGACCCAGTACTTC.

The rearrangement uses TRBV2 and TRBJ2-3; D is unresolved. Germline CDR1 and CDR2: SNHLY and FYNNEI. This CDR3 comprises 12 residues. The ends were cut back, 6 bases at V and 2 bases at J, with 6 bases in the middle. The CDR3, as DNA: TGTGCCAGCAGAATATCCACAGATACGCAGTATTTT. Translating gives CASRISTDTQYF. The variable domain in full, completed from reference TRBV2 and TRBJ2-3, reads EPEVTQTPSHQVTQMGQEVILRCVPISNHLYFYWYRQILGQKVEFLVSFYNNEISEKSEIFDDQFSVERPDGSNFTLKIRSTKLEDSAMYFCASRISTDTQYFGPGTRLTVL.